Listed here are 31 T cell receptor beta chains from one sample, sequenced in a study of cytomegalovirus exposure and HLA in healthy donors. This PCR relied on a set of 60 Vbeta primers and 13 Jbeta primers. The protocol was immunoSEQ multiplex PCR, while the TCRdb copy is restricted to in-frame clones and leaves out a portion. Of around 120,000 clones in the sample, 65% to 90% are singletons; the top ten hold about 1.2%. The sample consisted of PBMCs. The receptors stem from a girl aged 2 to 9 in good health and CMV-seronegative.

This sequence joins TRBV7-6 and TRBJ2-1; tentatively, D is TRBD2 (7 bases). This CDR3 has 15 residues. Germline V lookup: CDR1 SGHVS, CDR2 FNYEAQ. The V end lost 5 bases, the J end lost 0 bases, and 11 bases lay between the germline ends. The CDR3 nucleotides are TGTGCCAGCAGCCGGGGGGCGAGCTCCTACAATGAGCAGTTCTTC. Residues: CASSRGASSYNEQFF.

This rearrangement joins TRBV6-1 to TRBJ1-1; 7 bases line up with TRBD1. Germline lookup yields CDR1 MNHNS and CDR2 SASEGT. The CDR3 sequence is 15 residues long. With V trimmed by 5 bases and J by 7 bases, 13 bases remained unmatched. The CDR3 reads CASSKTRVQGGEAFF. The CDR3 nucleotides read TGTGCCAGCAGTAAAACCCGGGTCCAGGGGGGTGAAGCTTTCTTT.

V gene TRBV5-6 combines with J gene TRBJ1-4; D is undetermined. The V gene lost 2 bases and the J gene lost 5 bases, with 10 bases spanning the gap. Germline V gene lookup returns CDR1 SGHDT and CDR2 YYEEEE. CDR3 length: 14 amino acids. CDR3 protein: CASSLLAANEKLFF. CDR3 DNA sequence: TGTGCCAGCAGCTTATTGGCCGCCAATGAAAAACTGTTTTTT.

The chain carries TRBV27 and TRBJ2-3; TRBD2 aligns across 8 bases. The CDR3 has 14 amino acids. Germline loops: CDR1 MNHEY, CDR2 SMNVEV (reference sequence). V gave up 5 bases and J gave up 4 bases; unmatched junction bases: 5. The CDR3 protein is CASSAGGSADTQYF. In DNA, the CDR3 is TGTGCCAGCAGTGCGGGGGGATCGGCAGATACGCAGTATTTT.

V gene TRBV5-1 combines with J gene TRBJ2-2; no clear D. The V gene's germline CDR1 is SGHRS and CDR2 YFSETQ. V dropped 0 bases and J dropped 5 bases, with 11 bases sitting between them. The CDR3 runs 15 residues. The CDR3 loop is CASSLGQGVTGELFF. The CDR3 DNA follows: TGCGCCAGCAGCTTGGGACAAGGCGTGACCGGGGAGCTGTTTTTT.

This clone appeared once. The J gene is TRBJ2-2, the V gene TRBV2; possible D gene TRBD1, 6 bases. There are 17 residues in the CDR3. Looked up from germline, CDR1 is SNHLY and CDR2 is FYNNEI. Trimming pared 2 bases from V and 0 bases from J, leaving 13 bases between. The CDR3 DNA reads as TGTGCCAGCAGTGAATTTGGGGACACCGCGAACACCGGGGAGCTGTTTTTT. Translating it yields CASSEFGDTANTGELFF.

The rearrangement links TRBV19 to TRBJ1-4; TRBD1 might be the D (5 bases). Trimming pared 5 bases from V and 3 bases from J, leaving 10 bases between. This CDR3 comprises 14 residues. Germline CDR1 reads LNHDA; CDR2 reads SQIVND (reference sequence). The CDR3 DNA follows: TGTGCCAGTAGTCGGGGGTCCTCTAATGAAAAACTGTTTTTT. This translates into CASSRGSSNEKLFF.

This rearrangement joins TRBV5-4 to TRBJ2-3; TRBD2 aligns across 7 bases. J lost 3 bases, V lost 1 base, and 11 bases had no gene match. Germline assignment: CDR1 SGHNT and CDR2 YYREEE (reference sequence). This CDR3 spans 17 amino acids. CDR3 DNA: TGTGCCAGCAGCTTGATTAGATTTGCGGGGGAAACAGATACGCAGTATTTT. Amino acids: CASSLIRFAGETDTQYF.

The chain recombines TRBV19 with TRBJ2-7; 13 bases are shared with TRBD2. Looked up from germline, CDR1 is LNHDA and CDR2 is SQIVND (reference sequence). The CDR3 totals 16 residues. V shed 6 bases, J shed 4 bases, and the junction held 9 bases outside the gene matches. CDR3 coding DNA: TGTGCCAGTAGCAATCTGACTAGCGGGAGGCCTTACGAGCAGTACTTC. Its protein is CASSNLTSGRPYEQYF.

The table lists this clone with a count of one. The chain joins TRBV7-7 to TRBJ2-5, with D possibly matching TRBD2 (6 bases). The CDR3 consists of 15 residues. Germline loops: CDR1 SSHAT, CDR2 FNYEAQ (reference sequence). The V gene lost 3 bases and the J gene lost 4 bases, with 15 bases spanning the gap. CDR3 residues: CASSFSLKGGETQYF. The CDR3 region has the DNA TGTGCCAGCAGCTTTAGCCTAAAGGGAGGAGAGACCCAGTACTTC.

The rearrangement uses TRBV5-1 and TRBJ2-7, with D possibly TRBD2 on 5 matching bases. Germline V CDR1 and CDR2: SGHRS, YFSETQ. This CDR3 is built from 19 residues. Trimming shortened V by 0 bases and J by 5 bases, and 27 bases separated the two germline ends. Written as DNA, the CDR3 is TGCGCCAGCAGCTTGGGAGTTTATTTAGGCGTTTCACGCGGGCACGAGCAGTACTTC. Amino acid sequence: CASSLGVYLGVSRGHEQYF.

V usage is TRBV19 and J usage is TRBJ1-2, with D hard to call. This CDR3 has 14 residues. The germline V and J ends were trimmed by 4 bases and 4 bases, with 13 bases remaining between them. Germline V gene sequence: CDR1 LNHDA, CDR2 SQIVND (reference sequence). The CDR3 region is CASSTKTPFYGYTF. The CDR3 DNA sequence: TGTGCCAGTAGTACTAAGACTCCTTTCTATGGCTACACCTTC.

V gene TRBV6-5 combines with J gene TRBJ1-1; 7 bases are a match to TRBD1. The trim removed 2 bases at V and 6 bases at J, leaving 9 bases unmatched. The CDR3 length is 15 residues. In germline, CDR1 is MNHEY, CDR2 SVGAGI. Written as DNA, the CDR3 is TGTGCCAGCAGTTACGTGGGGAAAGGGGGCTCTGAAGCTTTCTTT. Protein: CASSYVGKGGSEAFF.

This chain connects TRBV6-1 to TRBJ1-4; 10 bases match TRBD1. The V segment lost 4 bases and the J segment 4 bases; nucleotides outside the gene matches: 3. Per germline, CDR1 MNHNS and CDR2 SASEGT. This CDR3 spans 15 amino acids. The CDR3 here is CASSVDRGYNEKLFF. The DNA of the CDR3 is TGTGCCAGCAGTGTGGACAGGGGGTATAATGAAAAACTGTTTTTT.

The table lists this clone with a count of one. This chain connects TRBV30 to TRBJ1-1; D remains ambiguous. The CDR3 sequence is 11 residues long. Trimming cost V 0 bases and J 8 bases, with 7 bases left between them. CDR1 GTSNPN and CDR2 SVGIG come from the germline V gene (reference sequence). The CDR3 coding sequence is TGTGCCTGGAGTGTACGAGGGGAAGCTTTCTTT. It codes for CAWSVRGEAFF. Variable domain in full (rest from reference TRBV30 and TRBJ1-1): SQTIHQWPATLVQPVGSPLSLECTVEGTSNPNLYWYRQAAGRGLQLLFYSVGIGQISSEVPQNLSASRPQDRQFILSSKKLLLSDSGFYLCAWSVRGEAFFGQGTRLTVV.

V and J are TRBV29-1 and TRBJ2-7; 8 bases line up with TRBD2. Germline CDR1 is SQVTM and CDR2 is ANQGSEA. V lost 6 bases and J lost 3; bases outside the gene matches: 10. CDR3 length equals 14 residues. The CDR3 spells CSVRRSTSGYEQYF. CDR3 nucleotides: TGCAGCGTCCGCAGGAGTACTAGCGGCTACGAGCAGTACTTC.

The chain couples TRBV9 to TRBJ2-7, with 10 bases that match TRBD1. In germline, CDR1 is SGDLS, CDR2 YYNGEE. V shed 4 bases, J shed 6 bases, and the junction held 7 bases outside the gene matches. The CDR3 is made up of 14 amino acids. The CDR3 here is CASSPGTGEGEQYF. The CDR3 nucleotides read TGTGCCAGCAGCCCCGGGACAGGGGAAGGCGAGCAGTACTTC.

The chain combines TRBV11-2 with TRBJ1-4, with TRBD1 as a possible D gene (5 bases). The CDR3 consists of 13 residues. The germline V gene has CDR1 SGHAT and CDR2 FQNNGV. The V gene lost 5 bases and the J gene lost 10 bases, with 14 bases spanning the gap. The CDR3 DNA is TGTGCCAGCAGCCCGGTGGGGGGAGGAAAACTGTTTTTT. This codes for CASSPVGGGKLFF.

The chain employs TRBV9 and TRBJ1-4; D call uncertain. Germline CDR1 SGDLS, CDR2 YYNGEE. The CDR3 runs to 16 residues. V lost 3 bases, J lost 0 bases, and 12 bases lay in between. The CDR3 coding sequence is TGTGCCAGCAGCGAGTCTATGGAGCCAACTAATGAAAAACTGTTTTTT. Translating it yields CASSESMEPTNEKLFF.

The J gene is TRBJ2-2, the V gene TRBV27, with D perhaps matching TRBD1 (5 bases). The V gene's germline CDR1 is MNHEY and CDR2 SMNVEV (reference sequence). Trimming stripped 2 bases from V and 1 base from J, with 11 bases between. The CDR3 length is 16 residues. CDR3 nucleotides: TGTGCCAGCAGTTTACCCCAGGGTTTGAACACCGGGGAGCTGTTTTTT. Translated, it gives CASSLPQGLNTGELFF.

The gene calls are TRBV29-1 and TRBJ2-5; maybe TRBD2 (5 bases). V lost 4 bases, J lost 7 bases, and 10 bases lay in between. The CDR3 loop spans 11 amino acids. Germline V gene sequence: CDR1 SQVTM, CDR2 ANQGSEA. CDR3 sequence reads: CSVVPEGTQYF. CDR3 nucleotides: TGCAGCGTTGTTCCAGAGGGGACCCAGTACTTC.

The chain uses TRBV28 and TRBJ1-5; 10 bases match TRBD1. In germline, CDR1 is MDHEN, CDR2 SYDVKM. Trimming removed 6 bases from V and 3 bases from J; junction bases left unmatched: 14. This CDR3 spans 18 amino acids. This chain's CDR3 is CASSRLPGQGTYNQPQHF. For the CDR3, the DNA is TGTGCCAGCAGCCGACTCCCGGGACAGGGGACATACAATCAGCCCCAGCATTTT.

The chain has TRBV7-2 and TRBJ2-1, with D perhaps matching TRBD2 (6 bases). Germline V lookup: CDR1 SGHTA, CDR2 FQGNSA. The CDR3 has 14 residues. Trimming removed 7 bases at V and 4 bases at J, with 14 bases between. CDR3 loop: CASTFGGQYNEQFF. For the CDR3, the DNA is TGTGCCAGCACCTTCGGGGGTCAATACAATGAGCAGTTCTTC.

Only a few counts were recorded for this clone. The chain uses TRBV11-3 and TRBJ2-7; 8 nucleotides line up with TRBD1. Germline CDR1 and CDR2: SGHNT and YENEEA. V lost 5 bases and J lost 8; bases outside the gene matches: 5. This CDR3 is 12 amino acids long. CDR3 nucleotide sequence: TGTGCCAGCAGCAAGGACAGGGATCAGCAGTACTTC. This translates into CASSKDRDQQYF.

In this sample, this clone turned up a few times. The chain employs TRBV6-5 and TRBJ2-7; 11 bases are a match to TRBD2. V was clipped by 6 bases and J by 2 bases; unmatched bases: 6. This CDR3 is built from 15 residues. Germline V gene sequence: CDR1 MNHEY, CDR2 SVGAGI. This chain's CDR3 is CASSSTSGGTYEQYF. The DNA of the CDR3 is TGTGCCAGCAGCTCAACTAGCGGGGGCACCTACGAGCAGTACTTC.

The chain employs TRBV2 and TRBJ1-2, with D possibly TRBD1 on 6 matching bases. The CDR3 covers 14 residues. Looked up from germline, CDR1 is SNHLY and CDR2 is FYNNEI. The V gene lost 3 bases and the J gene lost 5 bases, with 13 bases spanning the gap. The CDR3 protein is CASSEGRGSYGYTF. DNA of the CDR3: TGTGCCAGCAGTGAGGGCAGGGGCAGTTATGGCTACACCTTC.

This chain links TRBV5-4 with TRBJ2-1; 12 bases map to TRBD2. The germline CDR1 and CDR2 sequences are SGHNT and YYREEE (reference sequence). Trimming cost V 4 bases and J 8 bases; bases outside gene matches: 7. This CDR3 contains 15 residues. CDR3 loop: CASSTLAGGEDEQFF. CDR3 sequence (DNA): TGTGCCAGCAGCACCCTAGCGGGGGGGGAGGATGAGCAGTTCTTC.

The chain couples TRBV2 to TRBJ2-3, with a weak D call TRBD2 (7 bases). Between the trimmed V and J ends, which lost 7 bases and 0 bases, there was a span of 20 bases. CDR3 length equals 17 residues. CDR1 SNHLY and CDR2 FYNNEI come from the germline V gene. DNA for the CDR3: TGTGCCAGCAAAGAGGGGGTTGCGGGAGATAGCACAGATACGCAGTATTTT. This gives the protein CASKEGVAGDSTDTQYF. Complete variable domain (other parts from reference TRBV2 and TRBJ2-3): EPEVTQTPSHQVTQMGQEVILRCVPISNHLYFYWYRQILGQKVEFLVSFYNNEISEKSEIFDDQFSVERPDGSNFTLKIRSTKLEDSAMYFCASKEGVAGDSTDTQYFGPGTRLTVL.

The chain couples TRBV5-1 to TRBJ2-7, with TRBD2 identical over 7 bases. After removal of 0 bases from V and 6 bases from J, the junction contained 6 bases not matched to a gene. The CDR3 length is 14 residues. Germline V gene lookup returns CDR1 SGHRS and CDR2 YFSETQ. The CDR3 region is CASSLAGLESEQYF. DNA for the CDR3: TGCGCCAGCAGCTTGGCAGGACTAGAGTCCGAGCAGTACTTC.

The chain couples TRBV19 to TRBJ2-3; D possibly corresponds to TRBD1 (5 bases). In germline, CDR1 is LNHDA, CDR2 SQIVND (reference sequence). V was clipped by 1 base and J by 9 bases, with 8 bases between them. There are 12 residues in the CDR3. CDR3 loop: CASSIVRGTQYF. The CDR3 nucleotides read TGTGCCAGTAGTATAGTTAGGGGAACGCAGTATTTT.

J is TRBJ2-5 and V is TRBV13, with 9 bases lining up with TRBD2. CDR3 length: 17 amino acids. CDR1 and CDR2 (germline): PRHDT, FYEKMQ (reference sequence). After removal of 1 base from V and 5 bases from J, the junction contained 11 bases not matched to a gene. CDR3 sequence reads: CASSLAAGGPSDETQYF. CDR3 nucleotides: TGTGCCAGCAGCTTAGCGGCGGGGGGGCCGAGTGATGAGACCCAGTACTTC.